The 20 T cell receptor beta chains in this list originate from one sample, sequenced in a study of blood T cell repertoires in COVID-19. The data were produced by immunoSEQ multiplex PCR, yet TCRdb's version contains in-frame clones alone and is incomplete. Of more than 70,000 clones in the sample, approximately 80% were seen once. The sample taken for sequencing was peripheral blood. The receptors here all came from a woman in her 70s with acute or convalescent COVID-19.

There are a few counts of this clone. The chain employs TRBV29-1 and TRBJ1-4, with 9 positions matching TRBD1. Germline V lookup: CDR1 SQVTM, CDR2 ANQGSEA. CDR3 length equals 13 residues. Trimming took 6 bases from V and 7 from J; bases not matched to a gene: 6. CDR3 residues: CSVPGQGGEKLFF. CDR3 nucleotides: TGCAGCGTGCCGGGACAGGGTGGTGAAAAACTGTTTTTT.

Worth noting for this clone: A junction end diverges from the germline sequence, so it may reflect a read error. The chain uses TRBV5-1 and TRBJ2-1; D remains ambiguous. The germline CDR1 and CDR2 sequences are SGHRS and YFSETQ. This CDR3 comprises 13 residues. The CDR3 bases are TGCGCCAGCAGCTTCGCAGGAAACAATGATCAGTTCTTC. It translates to CASSFAGNNDQFF.

This chain links TRBV7-3 with TRBJ2-3, with 10 bases matching TRBD2. Germline assignment: CDR1 SGHTA and CDR2 FQGTGA. This CDR3 has 15 residues. Trimming removed 4 bases from V and 4 bases from J; junction bases left unmatched: 5. The CDR3 sequence: CASSSLAGAPDTQYF. In DNA, the CDR3 is TGTGCCAGCAGCTCCCTAGCGGGAGCCCCAGATACGCAGTATTTT.

The genes are TRBV9 and TRBJ1-2; tentative D call: TRBD1 (6 bases). The CDR3 has 16 residues. Germline V gives CDR1 SGDLS, CDR2 YYNGEE. V was pared by 4 bases and J by 4 bases, with 20 bases between. The CDR3 region has the DNA TGTGCCAGCAGCTCCAAAGGTGGGGGCAGAATCTATGGCTACACCTTC. It translates to CASSSKGGGRIYGYTF.

This sequence joins TRBV28 and TRBJ1-2, with TRBD1 identical over 9 bases. The CDR3 runs to 11 residues. CDR1 is MDHEN and CDR2 is SYDVKM in the germline V gene. The chain's CDR3 is CVATGGLGYTF. CDR3 coding DNA: TGTGTCGCGACAGGGGGGCTTGGCTACACCTTC.

DNA for the CDR3: TGCAGTGCTAGCACAGGGGAGACCCAGTACTTC. Translation: CSASTGETQYF. The chain has TRBV20-1 and TRBJ2-5; D perhaps matches TRBD1 (6 bases). This CDR3 spans 11 amino acids. Germline CDR1 DFQATT, CDR2 SNEGSKA (reference sequence). With 3 bases removed from V and 5 bases from J, the gap between germline ends came to 7 bases.

The rearrangement joins TRBV6-5 to TRBJ2-5; TRBD2 agrees at 10 bases. The length of the CDR3 is 15 residues. Losses at the gene ends were 6 bases for V and 1 base for J; bases not matched to a gene: 5. Germline values: CDR1 MNHEY, CDR2 SVGAGI. The DNA for the CDR3 is TGTGCCAGCAGCTCTAGCGGGGGCCGCCAAGAGACCCAGTACTTC. The encoded protein is CASSSSGGRQETQYF.

The chain couples TRBV6-6 to TRBJ2-7; 11 bases fit TRBD1. There are 13 residues in the CDR3. Germline V gene lookup returns CDR1 MNHNY and CDR2 SVGAGI (reference sequence). J was trimmed by 6 bases and V by 6 bases; bases with no gene match: 4. In nucleotides, the CDR3 is TGTGCCAGCAGGGGGACAGGGGGTCGCGAGCAGTACTTC. It yields the protein CASRGTGGREQYF.

The chain joins TRBV19 to TRBJ2-7, with 8 bases fitting TRBD1. Germline V gene lookup returns CDR1 LNHDA and CDR2 SQIVND (reference sequence). With V trimmed by 7 bases and J by 7 bases, 9 bases remained unmatched. The CDR3 is 13 amino acids. The CDR3 nucleotides read TGTGCCAGTATTGGACAGGGTTCGGAAGAGCAGTACTTC. This translates into CASIGQGSEEQYF.

This clone has more than one count but fewer than ten. The chain uses TRBV19 and TRBJ2-2, with D possibly being TRBD1 (5 bases). V dropped 7 bases and J dropped 6 bases, with 6 bases sitting between them. The germline gives CDR1 LNHDA, CDR2 SQIVND (reference sequence). The CDR3 runs 11 residues. The CDR3 region is CASIGAGELFF. The CDR3 DNA sequence: TGTGCCAGTATAGGGGCCGGGGAGCTGTTTTTT.

This clone was seen only a few times. The chain uses TRBV5-1 and TRBJ1-2; 9 nucleotides align to TRBD1. This CDR3 region has 13 residues. CDR1 and CDR2 (germline): SGHRS, YFSETQ. The V gene end was trimmed by 5 bases and the J gene end by 9 bases; junction bases not matched to a gene: 8. CDR3: CASSSPGQGSYTF. CDR3 DNA: TGCGCCAGCAGTTCGCCGGGACAGGGAAGCTACACCTTC.

The rearrangement joins TRBV6-5 to TRBJ1-2; 8 bases map to TRBD1. The V segment lost 5 bases and the J segment 8 bases; nucleotides outside the gene matches: 13. Germline CDR1 reads MNHEY; CDR2 reads SVGAGI. The CDR3 extends over 15 amino acids. The CDR3 protein is CASSTRTGRARGYTF. The CDR3 coding sequence is TGTGCCAGCAGTACAAGGACAGGGCGAGCGAGGGGCTACACCTTC.

J is TRBJ2-7 and V is TRBV18; 7 bases fit TRBD2. The germline CDR1 and CDR2 sequences are KGHSH and LQKENI. CDR3 length equals 16 residues. The V gene end was trimmed by 6 bases and the J gene end by 2 bases; junction bases not matched to a gene: 13. The CDR3 loop is CASSPTPGRAAYEQYF. The CDR3 region has the DNA TGTGCCAGCTCCCCCACACCTGGGAGGGCCGCCTACGAGCAGTACTTC.

This clone is hyperexpanded (1% or more) within its sample. The chain employs TRBV7-3 and TRBJ2-7; 10 positions match TRBD1. This CDR3 spans 14 amino acids. The J segment lost 4 bases and the V segment lost 5 bases, leaving 5 bases of the junction unmatched. In germline, CDR1 is SGHTA, CDR2 FQGTGA. In DNA, the CDR3 is TGTGCCAGCAGCCCCGGGACAGGGGAATACGAGCAGTACTTC. It specifies CASSPGTGEYEQYF.

This clone turned up a few times. The J gene is TRBJ2-2, the V gene TRBV29-1; 9 nucleotides match TRBD2. With V trimmed by 5 bases and J by 6 bases, 4 bases remained unmatched. The CDR3 is 13 residues long. Germline V lookup: CDR1 SQVTM, CDR2 ANQGSEA. The CDR3: CSVSGRPAGELFF. The CDR3 DNA is TGCAGCGTTAGCGGGAGGCCCGCCGGGGAGCTGTTTTTT.

The CDR3 bases are TGTGCCAGCAGCTTGGGGACAGGGGAAAATTCACCCCTCCACTTT. Encoded protein: CASSLGTGENSPLHF. The chain carries TRBV7-3 and TRBJ1-6, with TRBD1 matching 10 bases. The CDR3 sequence is 15 residues long. Germline CDR1 and CDR2: SGHTA and FQGTGA. V lost 3 bases, J lost 7 bases, and 3 bases stayed unmatched.

The rearrangement links TRBV5-1 to TRBJ1-1; D uncertain. Germline CDR1 SGHRS, CDR2 YFSETQ. Trimming stripped 4 bases from V and 7 bases from J, with 17 bases between. CDR3 length: 14 amino acids. The CDR3 region is CASSLGKEISEAFF. Written as DNA, the CDR3 is TGCGCCAGCAGCCTTGGTAAAGAGATTAGTGAAGCTTTCTTT.

This rearrangement joins TRBV28 to TRBJ1-6, with 7 nucleotides matching TRBD1. CDR3 length equals 14 residues. Trimming at V came to 10 bases and at J to 5 bases, leaving 8 bases not matched to a gene. The germline V gene encodes CDR1 MDHEN and CDR2 SYDVKM. This CDR3 is CATKRGTDNSPLHF. CDR3 DNA: TGTGCCACCAAAAGGGGGACAGATAATTCACCCCTCCACTTT.

This clone was detected only once. The gene calls are TRBV5-1 and TRBJ2-7; weak D call: TRBD1 (5 bases). Germline CDR1 reads SGHRS; CDR2 reads YFSETQ. The V and J ends lost 4 bases and 0 bases respectively, with 14 bases between them. There are 15 residues in the CDR3. The CDR3 coding sequence is TGCGCCAGCAGCGGAGACAGCTCCAGCTCCTACGAGCAGTACTTC. Protein sequence: CASSGDSSSSYEQYF.

This chain connects TRBV7-9 to TRBJ2-5; TRBD2 matches at 11 bases. The CDR3 runs 19 residues. The germline gives CDR1 SEHNR, CDR2 FQNEAQ (reference sequence). V dropped 2 bases and J dropped 1; count of bases not matched to a gene: 12. The CDR3 is CASSLTVLAGGGRQETQYF. In DNA, the CDR3 is TGTGCCAGCAGCTTAACAGTCCTAGCGGGAGGAGGTCGCCAAGAGACCCAGTACTTC.